Below are 4 T cell receptor beta chains sequenced from a single sample in a study of blood T cell repertoires in COVID-19 (dated by TCRdb to between 2020 and 2021). The method behind the library was the immunoSEQ multiplex PCR assay. In TCRdb, the immuneACCESS table is reduced to in-frame sequences with V and J assigned. These tables do not hold every clone; where another copy was compared, an unresolved V gene accounts for under half, and the others remain unexplained. The sample table contains approximately 230,000 clones; only one count was recorded for approximately 88% of them. Clones ranked in the top ten supply around 6.5% of the sample. The sample consisted of peripheral blood. The receptor set was obtained from a woman aged 25 to 39 with COVID-19, enrolled during active disease.

The V gene is TRBV7-2, the J gene TRBJ1-2; TRBD1 might be the D (6 bases). Trimming cost V 5 bases and J 3 bases, with 10 bases left between them. This CDR3 is built from 13 residues. The V gene's germline CDR1 is SGHTA and CDR2 FQGNSA. The CDR3 coding sequence is TGTGCCAGCAGCGAACAGGGTCACTATGGCTACACCTTC. Protein product: CASSEQGHYGYTF. The variable domain in full, completed from reference TRBV7-2 and TRBJ1-2, reads GAGVSQSPSNKVTEKGKDVELRCDPISGHTALYWYRQSLGQGLEFLIYFQGNSAPDKSGLPSDRFSAERTGGSVSTLTIQRTQQEDSAVYLCASSEQGHYGYTFGSGTRLTVV.

The chain recombines TRBV24-1 with TRBJ2-5; maybe TRBD2 (5 bases). Trimming took off 4 bases at V and 4 bases at J, with 18 bases between the two ends. Germline V CDR1 and CDR2: KGHDR, SFDVKD. CDR3 length: 16 amino acids. CDR3 sequence reads: CATSEAPASMVETQYF. The CDR3 DNA reads as TGTGCCACCAGTGAAGCCCCGGCTAGCATGGTAGAGACCCAGTACTTC.

V gene TRBV7-8 combines with J gene TRBJ2-2, with TRBD1 matching over 10 bases. Germline V gene lookup returns CDR1 SGHVS and CDR2 FQNEAQ. This CDR3 has 17 amino acids. The junction had 13 bases not matched to a gene; V was cut back by 5 bases and J by 7 bases. CDR3 DNA: TGTGCCAGCAGCCCCACCGGGACAGGGGCCCGTATCGGGGAGCTGTTTTTT. Protein product: CASSPTGTGARIGELFF.

CDR3 in amino acids: CASSSAGLATDTQYF. The CDR3 DNA reads as TGTGCCAGCAGTTCCGCCGGACTAGCGACAGATACGCAGTATTTT. The chain is built from TRBV28 and TRBJ2-3; 9 positions match TRBD2. The V gene end was trimmed by 4 bases and the J gene end by 3 bases; junction bases not matched to a gene: 5. Germline V lookup: CDR1 MDHEN, CDR2 SYDVKM. The CDR3 totals 15 residues.